What follows is one T cell receptor (beta chain) and its context. Its antigen is currently not known. Base quality data are lacking; no much larger clone is found one base away. Inclusive of the bounding cysteine and phenylalanine, the CDR3 is 14 residues long. Of all the DNA, just the CDR3 is kept, 42 bases in frame from base 1. Cut back by 5 bases and 5 bases, the V and J ends lie 15 bases apart. CDR1 and CDR2 are read off the germline V gene as MDHEN and SYDVKM. This sample is drawn from a study of graft-versus-host responses after intestinal transplantation (dated by TCRdb to 2020 to 2022). At the level of the whole study: Multivisceral, liver-intestinal, or isolated intestinal transplants were received by the recipients. Graft-versus-host and host-versus-graft alloreactive T cell clones were tracked in the graft, circulation and bone marrow after intestinal transplantation using bulk TCR-beta CDR3 sequencing. Alloreactive clones were identified by sequencing pre-transplant mixed lymphocyte reaction products and comparing them with unstimulated pre-transplant donor and recipient T cells. All recipients received anti-thymocyte globulin induction followed by maintenance tacrolimus and steroids for two to four years. Of the 20 to 30 intestinal transplant recipients enrolled in the cohort, one of whom was a retransplant, 3 patients without pretransplant specimens were excluded. Rather than being sequenced by the commercial service, samples from a few later patients were sequenced in-house on an Illumina MiSeq and processed with MiXCR. Donor T cell macrochimerism was defined as a peak of at least 4% donor T cells among recipient peripheral blood mononuclear cells. Findings and caveats that apply to the study as a whole: Patients with donor T cell macrochimerism had high GvH to HvG T cell clonal ratios in their allografts. GvH clones were detected in recipient bone marrow, and some of these GvH clones were observed earlier in ileal mucosa or blood, consistent with an intestinal mucosal origin. Conclusions were limited by the relatively low number and heterogeneity of intestinal transplant patients. Early after transplant, peak levels of circulating GvH clones were found to be associated with declines in HvG clones.

Library preparation used the immunoSEQ multiplex PCR assay. For most patients, genomic DNA was isolated with the Qiagen DNeasy Blood and Tissue Kit and sent frozen to Adaptive Biotechnologies for TCR sequencing. High-throughput TCR-beta CDR3 sequencing of genomic DNA from most patients was performed by Adaptive Biotechnologies. Per the authors' processing: Adaptive's ImmunoSEQ software supplied the TCR sequencing data for 18 patients, while MiXCR and VDJtools were used to process a few other patients. CD4 versus CD8 sorting errors were corrected by removing sequences found in both subsets at a frequency ratio below 5:1. CDR3 nucleotide sequences shared between donor and recipient were removed because their origin could not be assigned. Alloreactive clones required at least 2-fold expansion over unstimulated cells and minimum CFSE-low frequency of 0.002% (template counts) or 0.001% (read counts). Clones were considered mappable if detected in sequenced pre-transplant spleen, lymph node, or MLR CFSE-low populations of the donor or recipient. The cumulative frequency of alloreactive clones was calculated as a percentage of all sequences, weighted by copy number. TCRdb's version of the immuneACCESS table is confined to in-frame rearrangements and falls short of the full clone set. An unresolved V gene accounts for under half of the shortfall where checked; the remainder is of unknown origin. V and J calls and clone size are those listed in that table; D and trimming were worked out from the DNA. This sample gives 50,000 or so clones in total; 92% of them show up just once. The top ten constitute approximately 2.7% of the sample.

Reading the label with the study, this specimen's time point is: cells obtained before transplantation from donor or recipient. CD3+CD4+ and CD3+CD8+ populations were FACS-sorted from unstimulated pre-transplant donor and recipient cells taken from spleen or lymph nodes. The sample in question was unstimulated CD4+ T cells sorted from spleen or lymph node cells, obtained before transplant. The clonotype originates from a human donor who was the organ donor for an intestinal transplant. This chain is built from TRBV28 and TRBJ2-5; the D gene cannot be resolved beyond TRBD1 or TRBD2, each matching 5 bases. The DNA sequence reads TGTGCCAGCAGTGTACCTATGGGACGGGAGACCCAGTACTTC. Protein translation: CASSVPMGRETQYF.